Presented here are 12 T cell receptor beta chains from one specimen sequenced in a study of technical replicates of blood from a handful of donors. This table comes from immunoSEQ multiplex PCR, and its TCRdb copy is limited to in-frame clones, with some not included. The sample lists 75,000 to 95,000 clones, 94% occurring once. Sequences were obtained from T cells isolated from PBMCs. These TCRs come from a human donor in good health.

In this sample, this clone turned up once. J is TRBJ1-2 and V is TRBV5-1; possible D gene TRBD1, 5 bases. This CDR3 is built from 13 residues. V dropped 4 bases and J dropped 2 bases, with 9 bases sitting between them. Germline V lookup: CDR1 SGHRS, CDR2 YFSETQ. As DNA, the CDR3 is TGCGCCAGCAGCGTCGGGGGGAACTATGGCTACACCTTC. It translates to CASSVGGNYGYTF.

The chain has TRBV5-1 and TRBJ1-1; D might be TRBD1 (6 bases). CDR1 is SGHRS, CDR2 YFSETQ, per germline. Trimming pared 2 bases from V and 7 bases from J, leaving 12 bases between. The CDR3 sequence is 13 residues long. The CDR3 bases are TGCGCCAGCAGCTTTGGTTCGGACAGTGAAGCTTTCTTT. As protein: CASSFGSDSEAFF.

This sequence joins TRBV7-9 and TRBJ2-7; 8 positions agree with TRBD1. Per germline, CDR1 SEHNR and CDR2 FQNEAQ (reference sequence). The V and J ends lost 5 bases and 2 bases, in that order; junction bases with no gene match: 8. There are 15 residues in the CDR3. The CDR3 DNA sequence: TGTGCCAGCAGCACACCCAGGGGGCAAGCCTACGAGCAGTACTTC. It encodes CASSTPRGQAYEQYF.

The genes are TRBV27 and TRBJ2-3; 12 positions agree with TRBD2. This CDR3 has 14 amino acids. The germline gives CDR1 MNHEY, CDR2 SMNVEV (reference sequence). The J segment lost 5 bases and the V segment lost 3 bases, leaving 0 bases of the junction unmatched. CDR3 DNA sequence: TGTGCCAGCAGTTTGACTAGCGGGGGAGATACGCAGTATTTT. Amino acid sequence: CASSLTSGGDTQYF.

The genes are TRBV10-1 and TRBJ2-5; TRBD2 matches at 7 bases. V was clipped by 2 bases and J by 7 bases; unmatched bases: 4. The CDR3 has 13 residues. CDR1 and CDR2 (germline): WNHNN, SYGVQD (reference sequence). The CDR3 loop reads CASSEVWGGTQYF. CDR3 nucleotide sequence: TGCGCCAGCAGTGAGGTGTGGGGGGGGACCCAGTACTTC.

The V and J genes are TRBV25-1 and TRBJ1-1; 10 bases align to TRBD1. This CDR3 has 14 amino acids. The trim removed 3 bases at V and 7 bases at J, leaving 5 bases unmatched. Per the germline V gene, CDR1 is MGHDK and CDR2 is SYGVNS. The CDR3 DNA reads TGTGCCAGCAGTGACGTGACAGGGGGCGGTGAAGCTTTCTTT. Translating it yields CASSDVTGGGEAFF.

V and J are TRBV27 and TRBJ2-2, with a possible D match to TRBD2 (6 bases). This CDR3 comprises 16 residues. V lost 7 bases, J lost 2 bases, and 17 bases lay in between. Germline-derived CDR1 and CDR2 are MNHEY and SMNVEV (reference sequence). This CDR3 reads CASKRTLRGNTGELFF. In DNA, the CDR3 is TGTGCCAGCAAGCGTACTTTGCGGGGAAACACCGGGGAGCTGTTTTTT.

The DNA for the CDR3 is TGCGCCAGCAGCCGCTCCCCAACGGGTCCCGGGAGTACAGATACGCAGTATTTT. Residues: CASSRSPTGPGSTDTQYF. V is TRBV4-1 and J is TRBJ2-3, with a possible D match to TRBD2 (6 bases). Trimming removed 4 bases at V and 3 bases at J, with 23 bases between. CDR3 length: 18 amino acids. Germline V gives CDR1 MGHRA, CDR2 YSYEKL.

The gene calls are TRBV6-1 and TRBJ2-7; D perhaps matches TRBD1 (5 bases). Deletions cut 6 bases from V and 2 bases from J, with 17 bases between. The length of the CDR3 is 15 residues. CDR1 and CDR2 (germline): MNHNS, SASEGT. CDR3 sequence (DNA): TGTGCCAGCAGCGAGACAGACCACTCTACCTACGAGCAGTACTTC. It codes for CASSETDHSTYEQYF.

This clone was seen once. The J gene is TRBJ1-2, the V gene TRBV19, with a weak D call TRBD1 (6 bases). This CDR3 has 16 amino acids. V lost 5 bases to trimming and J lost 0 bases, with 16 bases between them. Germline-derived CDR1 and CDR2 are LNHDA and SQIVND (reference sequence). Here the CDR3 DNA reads TGTGCCAGTAGTCCTCGGGGGGGCGATTCTAACTATGGCTACACCTTC. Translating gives CASSPRGGDSNYGYTF.

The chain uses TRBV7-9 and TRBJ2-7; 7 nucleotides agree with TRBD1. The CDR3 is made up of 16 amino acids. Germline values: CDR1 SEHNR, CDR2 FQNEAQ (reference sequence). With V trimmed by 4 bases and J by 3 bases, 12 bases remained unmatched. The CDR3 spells CASSSTGGQVDYEQYF. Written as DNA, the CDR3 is TGTGCCAGCAGCTCCACTGGAGGACAGGTGGACTACGAGCAGTACTTC. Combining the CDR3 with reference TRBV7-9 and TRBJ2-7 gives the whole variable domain DTGVSQNPRHKITKRGQNVTFRCDPISEHNRLYWYRQTLGQGPEFLTYFQNEAQLEKSRLLSDRFSAERPKGSFSTLEIQRTEQGDSAMYLCASSSTGGQVDYEQYFGPGTRLTVT.

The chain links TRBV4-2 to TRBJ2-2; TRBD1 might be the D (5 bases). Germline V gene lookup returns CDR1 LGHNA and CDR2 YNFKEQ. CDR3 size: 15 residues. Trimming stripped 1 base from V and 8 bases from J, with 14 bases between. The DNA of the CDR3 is TGTGCCAGCAGCCAAGCATCTACAGGCCGAGGGGAGCTGTTTTTT. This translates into CASSQASTGRGELFF.